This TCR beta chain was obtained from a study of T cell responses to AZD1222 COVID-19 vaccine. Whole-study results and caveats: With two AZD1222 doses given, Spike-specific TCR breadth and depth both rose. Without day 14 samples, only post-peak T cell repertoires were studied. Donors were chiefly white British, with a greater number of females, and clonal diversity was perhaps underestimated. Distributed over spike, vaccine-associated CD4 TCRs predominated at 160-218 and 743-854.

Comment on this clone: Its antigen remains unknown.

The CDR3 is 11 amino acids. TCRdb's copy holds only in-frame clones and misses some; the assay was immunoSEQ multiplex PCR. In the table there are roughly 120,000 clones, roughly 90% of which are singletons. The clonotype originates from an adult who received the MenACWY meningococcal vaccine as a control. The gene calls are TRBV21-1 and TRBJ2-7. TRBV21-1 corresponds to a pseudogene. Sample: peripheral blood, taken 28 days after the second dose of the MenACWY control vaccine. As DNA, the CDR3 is TGTGCCAGCAGCAAAAGCTACGAGCAGTACTTC. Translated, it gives CASSKSYEQYF.